Sequencing of this T cell receptor beta chain was carried out in a study of OX40 agonist ivuxolimab in advanced cancers. Generated by immunoSEQ multiplex PCR, the TCRdb table keeps only in-frame clones and is missing some. The sample holds tens of thousands of clones, about four fifths seen once. The V and J ends lost 3 bases and 7 bases, in that order; junction bases with no gene match: 10. Germline V gives CDR1 MGHRA, CDR2 YSYEKL. This CDR3 is built from 16 residues. The specimen comprised CD4+ or CD8+ T cells sorted from blood, sampled in a trial of the OX40 agonist ivuxolimab. The chain employs TRBV4-1 and TRBJ2-7, with 12 bases identical to TRBD2. This TCR was sampled from an adult with an advanced solid tumor such as melanoma, head and neck, liver or kidney cancer. CDR3 bases: TGCGCCAGCAGCCATGGACTAGCGGGATCGTTTGGTGAGCAGTACTTC. It codes for CASSHGLAGSFGEQYF.